Presented here are 24 T cell receptor beta chains from one specimen sequenced in a study of blood T cell repertoires in COVID-19. The assay was immunoSEQ multiplex PCR, and TCRdb's table has in-frame clones only and misses some. The data hold about 78,000 clones, with roughly 86% observed a single time. The material sequenced was peripheral blood. All receptors come from a man aged 45-60 years with active or convalescent COVID-19.

Written as DNA, the CDR3 is TGTGCCAGCAGTGAATCAGGGTCGGGCACAGATACGCAGTATTTT. Protein: CASSESGSGTDTQYF. J is TRBJ2-3 and V is TRBV2, with a weak D call TRBD1 (5 bases). This CDR3 region has 15 residues. The V and J ends lost 2 bases and 1 base respectively, with 10 bases between them. Germline loops: CDR1 SNHLY, CDR2 FYNNEI.

The gene calls are TRBV6-2 or TRBV6-3 and TRBJ1-6, with D unresolved. CDR1 is MNHEY, CDR2 SVGEGT, per germline. Trimming took off 2 bases at V and 5 bases at J, with 7 bases between the two ends. The CDR3 loop spans 14 amino acids. CDR3 sequence (DNA): TGTGCCAGCAGTTACCTCGAGAATAATTCACCCCTCCACTTT. It codes for CASSYLENNSPLHF.

The genes are TRBV7-2 and TRBJ2-3, with D perhaps TRBD2 (6 bases). This CDR3 has 12 amino acids. Germline lookup yields CDR1 SGHTA and CDR2 FQGNSA. The V end lost 5 bases, the J end lost 6 bases, and 9 bases lay between the germline ends. The CDR3 DNA reads as TGTGCCAGCAGCCGCGCGGGGGATACGCAGTATTTT. As protein: CASSRAGDTQYF. Drawing the rest from reference TRBV7-2 and TRBJ2-3, the complete variable domain is GAGVSQSPSNKVTEKGKDVELRCDPISGHTALYWYRQSLGQGLEFLIYFQGNSAPDKSGLPSDRFSAERTGGSVSTLTIQRTQQEDSAVYLCASSRAGDTQYFGPGTRLTVL.

This clone occurred once. V and J are TRBV19 and TRBJ2-1, with D possibly being TRBD1 (5 bases). This CDR3 comprises 12 residues. The V and J ends lost 10 bases and 6 bases respectively, with 13 bases between them. The germline CDR1 and CDR2 sequences are LNHDA and SQIVND (reference sequence). CDR3 sequence reads: CATDKGGNEQFF. The CDR3 region has the DNA TGTGCCACGGACAAAGGTGGCAATGAGCAGTTCTTC.

The chain joins TRBV25-1 to TRBJ2-3, with 8 bases that match TRBD2. The germline V gene encodes CDR1 MGHDK and CDR2 SYGVNS. The CDR3 is 14 residues long. After removal of 4 bases from V and 4 bases from J, the junction contained 4 bases not matched to a gene. The CDR3 DNA is TGTGCCAGCAGTGTTGCGGGGGGATCAGATACGCAGTATTTT. Translated, it gives CASSVAGGSDTQYF.

The chain has TRBV7-9 and TRBJ2-3, with 7 bases that match TRBD1. The J segment lost 4 bases and the V segment lost 6 bases, leaving 10 bases of the junction unmatched. The CDR3 runs to 15 residues. Germline CDR1 reads SEHNR; CDR2 reads FQNEAQ (reference sequence). The CDR3 DNA follows: TGTGCCAGCAGTTCCGGGACAGCCGCACCAGATACGCAGTATTTT. Its translation: CASSSGTAAPDTQYF.

V gene TRBV24-1 combines with J gene TRBJ2-5, with TRBD1 matching 7 bases. CDR3 length equals 15 residues. With 3 bases clipped from V and 5 bases from J, the junction kept 8 bases outside the gene matches. Germline CDR1 is KGHDR and CDR2 is SFDVKD. The CDR3 loop is CATSDTGVGKETQYF. CDR3 DNA: TGTGCCACCAGTGATACAGGGGTGGGGAAGGAGACCCAGTACTTC.

This chain uses TRBV27 with TRBJ1-5, with D maybe TRBD1 (6 bases). The V end was cut by 3 bases, the J end by 5 bases, with 14 bases between. The CDR3 totals 15 residues. Germline CDR1 and CDR2: MNHEY and SMNVEV (reference sequence). CDR3 sequence reads: CASSLGTLGDQPQHF. The CDR3 DNA reads TGTGCCAGCAGTTTGGGGACACTGGGGGATCAGCCCCAGCATTTT.

This clone came up once. This rearrangement joins TRBV2 to TRBJ2-7; perhaps TRBD2 as D (6 bases). V dropped 4 bases and J dropped 0 bases, with 13 bases sitting between them. The CDR3 is 15 residues long. Germline CDR1 reads SNHLY; CDR2 reads FYNNEI. The CDR3 is CASSGVAGYSYEQYF. CDR3 sequence (DNA): TGTGCCAGCAGTGGGGTGGCGGGGTACTCCTACGAGCAGTACTTC.

This clone was picked up one time. This rearrangement joins TRBV19 to TRBJ1-1; 7 nucleotides line up with TRBD1. Per germline, CDR1 LNHDA and CDR2 SQIVND (reference sequence). The junction had 7 bases not matched to a gene; V was cut back by 3 bases and J by 3 bases. The CDR3 is 15 residues long. The CDR3 coding sequence is TGTGCCAGTAGTATTATTGCAACAGGGGACACTGAAGCTTTCTTT. It encodes CASSIIATGDTEAFF.

This clone was observed once. V and J are TRBV30 and TRBJ2-1; D possibly corresponds to TRBD1 (6 bases). The CDR3 contains 14 residues. CDR1 and CDR2 from the germline V gene are GTSNPN and SVGIG (reference sequence). With 5 bases removed from V and 9 bases from J, the gap between germline ends came to 20 bases. CDR3: CAWAIDSYRAEQFF. The CDR3 region has the DNA TGTGCCTGGGCGATAGACAGCTACAGGGCTGAGCAGTTCTTC.

The rearrangement joins TRBV28 to TRBJ1-2, with a tentative D call TRBD1 (6 bases). CDR1 and CDR2 (germline): MDHEN, SYDVKM. The CDR3 has 14 residues. Deletions cut 1 base from V and 6 bases from J, with 12 bases between. CDR3 residues: CASSLSGGWDGYTF. The CDR3 DNA reads as TGTGCCAGCAGTTTATCGGGGGGCTGGGATGGCTACACCTTC.

V gene TRBV5-5 combines with J gene TRBJ1-5; no reliable D call. Germline V gives CDR1 SGHKS, CDR2 YYEKEE (reference sequence). Trimming stripped 0 bases from V and 5 bases from J, with 6 bases between. The CDR3 covers 13 residues. The CDR3 DNA follows: TGTGCCAGCAGCTTGGAATCAGATCAGCCCCAGCATTTT. Amino acids: CASSLESDQPQHF.

The V gene is TRBV6-1, the J gene TRBJ1-2; D is possibly TRBD1 (6 bases). Germline loops: CDR1 MNHNS, CDR2 SASEGT. The CDR3 is 14 residues long. The germline V and J ends were trimmed by 1 base and 0 bases, with 6 bases remaining between them. CDR3: CASSEGTANYGYTF. CDR3 sequence (DNA): TGTGCCAGCAGTGAAGGGACAGCTAACTATGGCTACACCTTC.

V and J are TRBV6-5 and TRBJ2-3, with a tentative D call TRBD2 (5 bases). With 8 bases removed from V and 2 bases from J, the gap between germline ends came to 8 bases. The CDR3 runs to 12 residues. Germline V gives CDR1 MNHEY, CDR2 SVGAGI. CDR3 amino acids: CASQRDTDTQYF. The DNA for the CDR3 is TGTGCCAGCCAGAGGGACACAGATACGCAGTATTTT.

The V call is TRBV18, the J call TRBJ1-4, with TRBD1 matching 8 bases. The V segment lost 3 bases and the J segment 6 bases; nucleotides outside the gene matches: 6. Germline values: CDR1 KGHSH, CDR2 LQKENI. The CDR3 consists of 15 residues. DNA of the CDR3: TGTGCCAGCTCACCTACGCAGGGGGCGTATGAAAAACTGTTTTTT. It yields the protein CASSPTQGAYEKLFF. The full variable domain, with the rest looked up from reference TRBV18 and TRBJ1-4, is NAGVMQNPRHLVRRRGQEARLRCSPMKGHSHVYWYRQLPEEGLKFMVYLQKENIIDESGMPKERFSAEFPKEGPSILRIQQVVRGDSAAYFCASSPTQGAYEKLFFGSGTQLSVL.

V usage is TRBV29-1 and J usage is TRBJ2-3; 7 nucleotides agree with TRBD1. V lost 4 bases to trimming and J lost 9 bases; unmatched junction nucleotides: 10. The length of the CDR3 is 13 residues. The germline gives CDR1 SQVTM, CDR2 ANQGSEA. The CDR3 DNA reads TGCAGCGTTGGGACAGGTAATGGGGACACGCAGTATTTT. The encoded protein is CSVGTGNGDTQYF.

This clone occurred a few times. The V and J genes are TRBV19 and TRBJ2-1; the match to TRBD2 covers 11 bases. The CDR3 loop spans 14 amino acids. The V gene's germline CDR1 is LNHDA and CDR2 SQIVND (reference sequence). The V gene end was trimmed by 2 bases and the J gene end by 9 bases; junction bases not matched to a gene: 3. The CDR3 is CASSILAGGSEQFF. In DNA, the CDR3 is TGTGCCAGTAGTATATTAGCGGGGGGGAGTGAGCAGTTCTTC.

V gene TRBV2 combines with J gene TRBJ1-5; 8 bases are shared with TRBD1. Germline V gene data show CDR1 as SNHLY and CDR2 as FYNNEI. This CDR3 has 14 residues. The junction had 7 bases not matched to a gene; V was cut back by 6 bases and J by 6 bases. The CDR3 protein is CASRDRGGSQPQHF. The CDR3 DNA is TGTGCCAGCAGAGACAGGGGTGGGAGTCAGCCCCAGCATTTT.

The chain couples TRBV5-1 to TRBJ2-3; 11 nucleotides line up with TRBD2. Germline CDR1 is SGHRS and CDR2 is YFSETQ. With V trimmed by 0 bases and J by 2 bases, 5 bases remained unmatched. This CDR3 region has 17 residues. CDR3 nucleotides: TGCGCCAGCAGCTTGGCCTTACTAGCGGGGGCCACAGATACGCAGTATTTT. This codes for CASSLALLAGATDTQYF.

The sample holds a few counts of this clone. This same CDR3 is encoded by further DNA sequences in the sample. This chain connects TRBV6-5 to TRBJ2-3; TRBD1 matches at 12 bases. Germline CDR1 MNHEY, CDR2 SVGAGI. The trim removed 8 bases at V and 5 bases at J, leaving 5 bases unmatched. The CDR3 loop spans 14 amino acids. Here the CDR3 DNA reads TGTGCCAGCGTCCGGGACAGGGGGCAAGATACGCAGTATTTT. It encodes CASVRDRGQDTQYF.

In its sample, this clone was seen once. V usage is TRBV12-3 or TRBV12-4 and J usage is TRBJ1-2; tentatively, D is TRBD1 (5 bases). The CDR3 has 13 amino acids. Trimming stripped 2 bases from V and 8 bases from J, with 12 bases between. The CDR3 sequence is CASSLSGGEGYTF. The CDR3 coding sequence is TGTGCCAGCAGTTTAAGTGGGGGGGAAGGCTACACCTTC.

The chain joins TRBV6-2 or TRBV6-3 to TRBJ1-4; tentative D call: TRBD1 (6 bases). Between the trimmed V and J ends, which lost 4 bases and 0 bases, there was a span of 18 bases. Looked up from germline, CDR1 is MNHEY and CDR2 is SVGEGT. The CDR3 contains 18 residues. CDR3 sequence reads: CASSFRGTFVATNEKLFF. DNA for the CDR3: TGTGCCAGCAGTTTCAGGGGAACCTTCGTCGCAACTAATGAAAAACTGTTTTTT.

J is TRBJ1-5 and V is TRBV5-6; TRBD1 matches 8 bases. CDR3 size: 14 residues. Losses at the gene ends were 4 bases for V and 4 bases for J; bases not matched to a gene: 4. The V gene's germline CDR1 is SGHDT and CDR2 YYEEEE. CDR3 nucleotide sequence: TGTGCCAGCAGCGGCTGGACAGGGAATCAGCCCCAGCATTTT. Its translation: CASSGWTGNQPQHF.